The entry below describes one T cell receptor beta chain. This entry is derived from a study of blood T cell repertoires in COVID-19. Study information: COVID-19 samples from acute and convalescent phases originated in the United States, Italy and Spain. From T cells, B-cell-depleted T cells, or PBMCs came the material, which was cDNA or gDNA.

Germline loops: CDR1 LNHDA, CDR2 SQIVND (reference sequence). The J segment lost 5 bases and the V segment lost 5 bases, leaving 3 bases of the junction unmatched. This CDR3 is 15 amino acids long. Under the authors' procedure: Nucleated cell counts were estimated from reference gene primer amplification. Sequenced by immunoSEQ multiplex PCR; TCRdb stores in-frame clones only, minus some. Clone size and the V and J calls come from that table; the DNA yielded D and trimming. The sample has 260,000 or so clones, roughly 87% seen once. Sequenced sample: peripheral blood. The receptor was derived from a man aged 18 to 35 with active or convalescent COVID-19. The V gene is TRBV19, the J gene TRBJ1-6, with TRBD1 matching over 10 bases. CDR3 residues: CASSWDRGHNSPLHF. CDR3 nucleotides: TGTGCCAGTAGTTGGGACAGGGGACATAATTCACCCCTCCACTTT.